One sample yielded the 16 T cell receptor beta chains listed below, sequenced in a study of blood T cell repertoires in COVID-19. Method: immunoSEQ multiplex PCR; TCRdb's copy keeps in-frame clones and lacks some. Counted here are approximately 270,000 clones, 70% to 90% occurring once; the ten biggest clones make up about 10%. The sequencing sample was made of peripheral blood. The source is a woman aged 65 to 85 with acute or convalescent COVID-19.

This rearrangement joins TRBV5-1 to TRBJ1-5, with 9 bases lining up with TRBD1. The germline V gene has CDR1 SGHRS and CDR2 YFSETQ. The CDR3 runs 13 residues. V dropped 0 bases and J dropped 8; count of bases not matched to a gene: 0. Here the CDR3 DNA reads TGCGCCAGCAGCTTGGGGGACAGGGAGCCCCAGCATTTT. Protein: CASSLGDREPQHF. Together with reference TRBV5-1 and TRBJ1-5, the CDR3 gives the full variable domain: KAGVTQTPRYLIKTRGQQVTLSCSPISGHRSVSWYQQTPGQGLQFLFEYFSETQRNKGNFPGRFSGRQFSNSRSEMNVSTLELGDSALYLCASSLGDREPQHFGDGTRLSIL.

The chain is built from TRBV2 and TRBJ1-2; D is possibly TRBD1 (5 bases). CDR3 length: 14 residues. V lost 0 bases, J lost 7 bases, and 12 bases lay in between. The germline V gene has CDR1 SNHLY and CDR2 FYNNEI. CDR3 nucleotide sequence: TGTGCCAGCAGTGAAGCGGAGGGGATCTCTGGCTACACCTTC. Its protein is CASSEAEGISGYTF.

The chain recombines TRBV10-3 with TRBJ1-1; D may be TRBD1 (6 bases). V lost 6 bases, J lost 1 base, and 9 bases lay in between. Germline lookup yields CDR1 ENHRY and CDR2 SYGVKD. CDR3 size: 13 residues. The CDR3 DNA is TGTGCCATCAGCCCGGACAGGAACACTGAAGCTTTCTTT. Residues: CAISPDRNTEAFF.

DNA for the CDR3: TGTGCCAGTAGTATCAGTCAGACCGGGGAGCTGTTTTTT. Translation gives CASSISQTGELFF. V and J are TRBV19 and TRBJ2-2; D is unresolved. V was cut by 3 bases and J by 5 bases, with 7 bases left in between. The CDR3 runs 13 residues. From germline, CDR1 is LNHDA and CDR2 SQIVND (reference sequence).

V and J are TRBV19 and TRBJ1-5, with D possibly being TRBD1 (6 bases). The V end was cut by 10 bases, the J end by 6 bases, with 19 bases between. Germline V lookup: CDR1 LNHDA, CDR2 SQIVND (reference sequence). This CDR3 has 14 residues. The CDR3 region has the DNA TGTGCCACCACAGACAGGTTGGGGTCTCAGCCCCAGCATTTT. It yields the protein CATTDRLGSQPQHF. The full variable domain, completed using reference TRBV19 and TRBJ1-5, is DGGITQSPKYLFRKEGQNVTLSCEQNLNHDAMYWYRQDPGQGLRLIYYSQIVNDFQKGDIAEGYSVSREKKESFPLTVTSAQKNPTAFYLCATTDRLGSQPQHFGDGTRLSIL.

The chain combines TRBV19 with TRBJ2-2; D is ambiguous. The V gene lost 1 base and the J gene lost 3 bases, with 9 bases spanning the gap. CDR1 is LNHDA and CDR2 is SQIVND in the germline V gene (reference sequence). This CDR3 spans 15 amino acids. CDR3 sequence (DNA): TGTGCCAGTAGTATAGGAGGCGGTCACACCGGGGAGCTGTTTTTT. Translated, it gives CASSIGGGHTGELFF.

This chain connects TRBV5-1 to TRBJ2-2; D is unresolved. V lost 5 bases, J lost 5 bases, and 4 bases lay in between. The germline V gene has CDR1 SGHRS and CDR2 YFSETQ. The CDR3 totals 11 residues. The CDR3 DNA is TGCGCCAGCAGGGAGACCGGGGAGCTGTTTTTT. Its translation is CASRETGELFF.

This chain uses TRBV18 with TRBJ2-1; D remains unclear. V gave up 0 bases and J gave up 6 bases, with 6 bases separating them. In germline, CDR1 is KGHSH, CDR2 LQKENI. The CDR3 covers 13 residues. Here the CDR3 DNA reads TGTGCCAGCTCACCACCTTATCGCAATGAGCAGTTCTTC. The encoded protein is CASSPPYRNEQFF. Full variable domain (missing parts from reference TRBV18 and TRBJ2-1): NAGVMQNPRHLVRRRGQEARLRCSPMKGHSHVYWYRQLPEEGLKFMVYLQKENIIDESGMPKERFSAEFPKEGPSILRIQQVVRGDSAAYFCASSPPYRNEQFFGPGTRLTVL.

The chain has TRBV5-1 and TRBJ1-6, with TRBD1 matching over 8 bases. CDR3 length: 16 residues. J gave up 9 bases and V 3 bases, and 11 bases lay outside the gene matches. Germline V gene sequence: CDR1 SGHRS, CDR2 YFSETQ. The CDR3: CASSSIGDRRSSPLHF. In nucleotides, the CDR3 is TGCGCCAGCAGCTCCATTGGGGACAGGAGAAGTTCACCCCTCCACTTT. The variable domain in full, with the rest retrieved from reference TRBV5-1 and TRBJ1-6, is KAGVTQTPRYLIKTRGQQVTLSCSPISGHRSVSWYQQTPGQGLQFLFEYFSETQRNKGNFPGRFSGRQFSNSRSEMNVSTLELGDSALYLCASSSIGDRRSSPLHFGNGTRLTVT.

Written as DNA, the CDR3 is TGTGCCAGCACCTGGGACAGATACAATGAGCAGTTCTTC. Translation: CASTWDRYNEQFF. V and J are TRBV2 and TRBJ2-1; 7 bases map to TRBD1. The germline gives CDR1 SNHLY, CDR2 FYNNEI. The CDR3 is 13 residues long. The ends lost 7 bases at V and 4 bases at J; junction bases unmatched: 4.

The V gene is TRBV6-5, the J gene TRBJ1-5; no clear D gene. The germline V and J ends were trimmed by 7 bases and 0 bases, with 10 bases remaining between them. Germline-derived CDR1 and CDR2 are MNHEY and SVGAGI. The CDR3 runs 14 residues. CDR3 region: CASTPVYSNQPQHF. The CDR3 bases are TGTGCCAGCACTCCCGTATATAGCAATCAGCCCCAGCATTTT.

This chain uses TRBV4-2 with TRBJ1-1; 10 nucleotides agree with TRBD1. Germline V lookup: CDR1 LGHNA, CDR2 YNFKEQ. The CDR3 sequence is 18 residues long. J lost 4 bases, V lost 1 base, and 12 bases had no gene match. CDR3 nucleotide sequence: TGTGCCAGCAGCCAAGGGGGGACAGGGGACAAGAGAAGCACTGAAGCTTTCTTT. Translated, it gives CASSQGGTGDKRSTEAFF.

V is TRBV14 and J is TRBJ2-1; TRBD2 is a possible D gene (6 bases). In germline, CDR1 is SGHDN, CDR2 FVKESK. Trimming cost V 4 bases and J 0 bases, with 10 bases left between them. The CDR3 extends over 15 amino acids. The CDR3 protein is CASSLLGGSYNEQFF. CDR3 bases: TGTGCCAGCAGCCTCCTCGGGGGCTCCTACAATGAGCAGTTCTTC.

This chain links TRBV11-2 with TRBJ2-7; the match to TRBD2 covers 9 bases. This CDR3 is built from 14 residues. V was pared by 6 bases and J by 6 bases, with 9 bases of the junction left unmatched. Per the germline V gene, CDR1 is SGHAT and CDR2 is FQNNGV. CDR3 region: CASSWSSGVSEQYF. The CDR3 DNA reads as TGTGCCAGCAGTTGGTCTAGCGGGGTATCCGAGCAGTACTTC.

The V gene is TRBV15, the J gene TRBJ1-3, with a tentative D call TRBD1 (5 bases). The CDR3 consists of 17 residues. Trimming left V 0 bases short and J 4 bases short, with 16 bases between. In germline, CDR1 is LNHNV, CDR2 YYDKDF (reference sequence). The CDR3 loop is CATSREGRYTGGNTIYF. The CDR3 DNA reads TGTGCCACCAGCAGAGAGGGCCGTTATACAGGCGGAAACACCATATATTTT.

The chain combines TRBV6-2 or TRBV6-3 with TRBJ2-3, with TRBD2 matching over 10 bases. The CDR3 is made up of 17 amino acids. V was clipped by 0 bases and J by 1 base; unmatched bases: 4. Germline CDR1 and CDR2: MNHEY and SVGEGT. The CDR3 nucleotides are TGTGCCAGCAGTTACTCTAGCGGGGGGTTCGGCACAGATACGCAGTATTTT. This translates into CASSYSSGGFGTDTQYF.